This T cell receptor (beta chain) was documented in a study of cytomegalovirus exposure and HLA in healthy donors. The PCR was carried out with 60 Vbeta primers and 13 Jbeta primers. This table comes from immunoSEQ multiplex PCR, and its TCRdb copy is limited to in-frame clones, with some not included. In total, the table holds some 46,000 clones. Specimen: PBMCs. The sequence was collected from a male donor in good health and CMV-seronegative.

Written as DNA, the CDR3 is TGTGCCAGCAACCAGGGGGCGAGCGGCTATGGCTACACCTTC. Protein sequence: CASNQGASGYGYTF. V gene TRBV28 combines with J gene TRBJ1-2; 8 bases align to TRBD1. J was trimmed by 4 bases and V by 7 bases; bases with no gene match: 8. The CDR3 consists of 14 residues. Germline loops: CDR1 MDHEN, CDR2 SYDVKM.